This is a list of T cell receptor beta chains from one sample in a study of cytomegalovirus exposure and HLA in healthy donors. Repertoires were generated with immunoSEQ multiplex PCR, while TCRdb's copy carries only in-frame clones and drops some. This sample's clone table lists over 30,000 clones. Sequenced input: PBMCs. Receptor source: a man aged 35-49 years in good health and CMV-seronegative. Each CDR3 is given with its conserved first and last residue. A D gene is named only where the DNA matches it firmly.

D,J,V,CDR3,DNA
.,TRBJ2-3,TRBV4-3,CASSQERAVQADTQYF,TGCGCCAGCAGCCAAGAGCGGGCTGTTCAGGCAGATACGCAGTATTTT
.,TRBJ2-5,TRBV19,CASSRVSGETQYF,TGTGCCAGTAGTCGAGTTAGCGGAGAGACCCAGTACTTC
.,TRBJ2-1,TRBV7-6,CASSSVYNEQFF,TGTGCCAGCAGCTCCGTCTACAATGAGCAGTTCTTC
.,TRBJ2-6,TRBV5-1,CASSYRGSGANVLTF,TGCGCCAGCAGCTACCGAGGCTCCGGGGCCAACGTCCTGACTTTC
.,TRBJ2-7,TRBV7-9,CASSLVGDVDEQYF,TGTGCCAGCAGCTTAGTAGGGGATGTTGACGAGCAGTACTTC
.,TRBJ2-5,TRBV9,CASSVVGGLETQYF,TGTGCCAGCAGCGTAGTGGGGGGTTTGGAGACCCAGTACTTC
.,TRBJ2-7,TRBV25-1,CASSEGEISDEQYF,TGTGCCAGCAGTGAGGGCGAGATCTCGGACGAGCAGTACTTC
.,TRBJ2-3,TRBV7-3,CASSLSRADTQYF,TGTGCCAGCAGCTTATCGAGAGCAGATACGCAGTATTTT
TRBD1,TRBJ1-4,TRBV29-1,CSVEGQGANEKLFF,TGCAGCGTGGAGGGACAGGGGGCAAATGAAAAACTGTTTTTT
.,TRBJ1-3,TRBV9,CASSAHLGAGNTIYF,TGTGCCAGCAGCGCCCACCTCGGGGCTGGAAACACCATATATTTT
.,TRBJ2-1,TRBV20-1,CSARPNEQFF,TGCAGTGCTAGACCTAATGAGCAGTTCTTC
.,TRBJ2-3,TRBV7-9,CASSLVRETGGTDTQYF,TGTGCCAGCAGCTTAGTGCGTGAGACAGGAGGCACAGATACGCAGTATTTT
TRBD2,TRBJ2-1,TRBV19,CASSTPGGEQFF,TGTGCCAGTAGTACCCCGGGGGGTGAGCAGTTCTTC
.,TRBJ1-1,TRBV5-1,CASSLDGMGGNTEAFF,TGCGCCAGCAGCTTGGATGGTATGGGGGGGAACACTGAAGCTTTCTTT
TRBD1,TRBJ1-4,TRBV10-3,CAISETGDGEKLFF,TGTGCCATCAGTGAGACAGGGGACGGTGAAAAACTGTTTTTT
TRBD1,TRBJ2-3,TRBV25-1,CASSKEQGVTDTQYF,TGTGCCAGCAGTAAAGAACAGGGGGTCACAGATACGCAGTATTTT
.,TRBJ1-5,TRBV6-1,CASSGEQGQPQHF,TGTGCCAGCAGTGGAGAACAGGGACAGCCCCAGCATTTT
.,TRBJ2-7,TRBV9,CASSVESIPDEQYF,TGTGCCAGCAGCGTAGAAAGTATCCCGGACGAGCAGTACTTC
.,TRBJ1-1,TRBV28,CASIPGGAGNTEAFF,TGTGCCAGCATCCCCGGCGGGGCCGGGAACACTGAAGCTTTCTTT
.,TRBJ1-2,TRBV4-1,CASSPNPTANYGYTF,TGCGCCAGCAGCCCCAATCCTACAGCAAACTATGGCTACACCTTC
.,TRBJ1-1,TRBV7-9,CASSLYSAVWGVRTEAFF,TGTGCCAGCAGCTTATATAGCGCAGTATGGGGGGTTAGGACTGAAGCTTTCTTT
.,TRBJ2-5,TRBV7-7,CASSLGGGGQETQYF,TGTGCTAGCAGCTTAGGGGGAGGGGGCCAAGAGACCCAGTACTTC
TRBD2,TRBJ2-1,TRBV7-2,CASSHLGAGGAYNEQFF,TGTGCCAGCTCACACCTGGGGGCGGGAGGAGCCTACAATGAGCAGTTCTTC
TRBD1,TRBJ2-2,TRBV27,CASSPQIPATGYTGELFF,TGTGCCAGCAGTCCACAGATACCCGCGACAGGGTACACCGGGGAGCTGTTTTTT
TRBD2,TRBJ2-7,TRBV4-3,CASSHQREGPNEQYF,TGCGCCAGCAGCCACCAGCGGGAGGGCCCAAACGAGCAGTACTTC
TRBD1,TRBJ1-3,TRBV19,CASSGTGDGNTIYF,TGTGCCAGTAGCGGGACAGGGGATGGAAACACCATATATTTT
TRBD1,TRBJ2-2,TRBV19,CASRHRDRAYTGELFF,TGTGCCAGTAGACACCGGGACAGGGCCTACACCGGGGAGCTGTTTTTT
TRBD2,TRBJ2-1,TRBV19,CASSSTSGSYNEQFF,TGTGCCAGTTCCTCGACTAGCGGGAGTTACAATGAGCAGTTCTTC
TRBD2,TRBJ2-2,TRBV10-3,CAISVRTSDTGELFF,TGTGCCATCAGTGTTCGGACTAGCGACACCGGGGAGCTGTTTTTT
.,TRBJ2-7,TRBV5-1,CASSTGQPGAYEQYF,TGCGCCAGCAGCACGGGACAGCCGGGGGCCTACGAGCAGTACTTC
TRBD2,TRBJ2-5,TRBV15,CATSNLRGTSGLQETQYF,TGTGCCACCAGCAATCTACGGGGGACTAGCGGGCTCCAAGAGACCCAGTACTTC
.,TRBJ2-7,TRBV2,CASNRDSGSYEQYF,TGTGCCAGCAACCGGGACTCCGGCTCCTACGAGCAGTACTTC
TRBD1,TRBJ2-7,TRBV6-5,CASSYSRTGDGYEQYF,TGTGCCAGCAGTTACTCCCGGACAGGGGACGGTTACGAGCAGTACTTC
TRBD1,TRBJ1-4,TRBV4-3,CASSHLNRDSDEKLFF,TGCGCCAGCAGCCATTTAAACCGGGACAGCGATGAAAAACTGTTTTTT
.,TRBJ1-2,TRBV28,CASSLGGKGYTF,TGTGCCAGCTCACTGGGGGGTAAAGGCTACACCTTC
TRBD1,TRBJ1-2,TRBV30,CALEGRGQGFEGYTF,TGTGCACTGGAGGGTCGGGGACAGGGATTTGAAGGCTACACCTTC
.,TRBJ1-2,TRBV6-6,CASSYETVTGYTF,TGTGCCAGCAGTTACGAGACAGTTACTGGCTACACCTTC
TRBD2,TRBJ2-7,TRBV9,CASSSEGTSNYEQYF,TGTGCCAGCAGCTCAGAGGGGACTAGCAACTACGAGCAGTACTTC
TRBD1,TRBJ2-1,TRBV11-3,CASSPFRTGGSYNEQFF,TGTGCCAGCAGCCCCTTCAGAACAGGGGGCTCCTACAATGAGCAGTTCTTC
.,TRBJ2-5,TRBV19,CASSIGAGWKTQYF,TGTGCCAGTAGTATAGGGGCAGGGTGGAAGACCCAGTACTTC
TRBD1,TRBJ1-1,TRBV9,CASSVDQGAAEDFF,TGTGCCAGCAGCGTTGATCAGGGGGCCGCTGAAGATTTCTTT
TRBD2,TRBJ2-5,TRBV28,CASSYGTSGRIETQYF,TGTGCCAGCAGTTACGGGACTAGCGGGAGGATAGAGACCCAGTACTTC